Detailed here is one T cell receptor beta chain. Its binding antigen is unknown. Within one base of it there is no much larger clone, and no base qualities were kept. The 35 to 40 donors, aged 6 to 90 years, were systemically healthy Caucasian individuals from Russia. Each donor gave 9.5 to 10 milliliters of peripheral blood, drawn into EDTA-treated Vacutainer tubes. Ficoll-Paque density-gradient centrifugation was used to isolate PBMCs, with at least 6 million obtained per sample. Total RNA, at least 6 micrograms per sample, was extracted from PBMCs with Trizol reagent. For every donor, flow cytometry on a PBMC aliquot measured the percentage of naive CD45RAhigh/CD27high T cells. Preparation of the library involved 5' RACE. Sequencing took place on an Illumina HiSeq 2500. A second PCR of roughly 7 to 12 cycles was run with a J-beta primer mix and a sample-barcoded 5' primer. Each TCR beta cDNA molecule received a unique molecular identifier from a template-switch 5' adaptor carrying 12 random nucleotides. Each sample yielded at least 2.5 million CDR3-containing paired-end reads. The Mint cDNA synthesis kit, primed by a TRBC-specific oligonucleotide, was used to synthesize first-strand cDNA from all RNA. After uracil-DNA glycosylase treatment, a first 18-cycle PCR used universal primers M1SS and BC2_uni_R on all cDNA. The paper's data handling went like this. Normalization of each sample was performed by random selection of 1 million high-quality reads, each carrying a distinct molecular identifier. Instead of being binned into consensus sequences, reads with shared molecular identifiers were discarded. CDR3 identification, clonotype clustering and error correction used MiTCR with a Q25 quality threshold and the strictest error-elimination algorithm. A nonparametric unseen species model using Euler transformation provided a lower-bound estimate of total TCR beta diversity. TCRdb itself trimmed the public reads at Q25 with fastp, ran MiXCR and retained productive beta chains. Merged by CDR3 protein, the rows form single entries marked with the most common genes and DNA. The V and J calls shown here were made by TCRdb, not taken from the authors' results. The sample includes hundreds of thousands of distinct CDR3 sequences, with over 45% observed a single time. The ten largest clones represent about 32% of the sample.

CDR1 and CDR2, per the germline V gene, are SGHRS and YFSETQ. V was cut back by 4 bases and J by 1 base, leaving a gap of 20 bases between them. There are 17 amino acids in the CDR3, from cysteine to phenylalanine inclusive. Left in the record is the CDR3 DNA by itself, 51 bases read in frame from the first base. The data belong to a study of blood T cells in healthy people across ages (dated by TCRdb to the mid-2010s). The study in broad terms: Template switching captured roughly one uniquely barcoded TCR beta cDNA molecule per two T cells in model experiments. The study measured age-related changes in TCR beta repertoire diversity using deep sequencing normalized with unique cDNA molecular identifiers. Donors were grouped into four age groups: young (average roughly 17 years), middle-aged (less than 40), aged (approximately 58) and long-lived (just over 80). To avoid experimental bias, donors of different ages were randomly spread across the sequencing lanes. Two additional independent replicas of 1 million unique cDNA reads from the same blood draw were analyzed for two donors (one aged 18 to 29 and one aged 80 or older). General conclusions and limits of the study: Donor CMV infection status was unknown, potentially confounding age-related changes in expanded clonotypes. Conclusive comparison of naive and antigen-experienced compartments was prevented by the profiling of bulk unsorted PBMCs. Compared with the aged group, the long-lived group had more naive CD4+ T cells, fewer expanded clones and increased TCR diversity, suggesting age selection. A strong correlation was found between observed TCR beta diversity and the percentage of naive T cells measured by flow cytometry. Estimates of total diversity based on one million sequenced T cells were regarded as lower bounds and as underestimates. Observed TCR beta diversity per million T cells fell roughly linearly with age, and a significant reduction was already apparent by age around 40.

This clonotype originated in an older woman in good health. Sequences were obtained from blood. The chain uses TRBV5-1 and TRBJ1-2; the D region possibly corresponds to TRBD1 (5 bases align). The sequenced DNA: TGCGCCAGCAGCCCAGCGGGACTCTGTGGCGATAACTATGGCTACACCTTC. Its coded protein is CASSPAGLCGDNYGYTF.